Sequencing of this T cell receptor beta chain was carried out in a study of blood T cell repertoires in COVID-19. Study details: T cells, B-cell-depleted T cells, or PBMCs supplied cDNA or gDNA.

In the source study's methods: Estimation of nucleated cell counts was performed using reference gene primer amplification. Libraries were prepared by immunoSEQ multiplex PCR; TCRdb keeps only in-frame clonotypes and omits some of them. That table is the source of V, J and clone size, and D and trimming were worked out from the DNA. The sample lists some 74,000 clones; approximately 89% were seen once. CDR1 is DFQATT and CDR2 is SNEGSKA in the germline V gene (reference sequence). Trimming shortened V by 0 bases and J by 14 bases, and 11 bases separated the two germline ends. This CDR3 has 11 amino acids.

The chain joins TRBV20-1 to TRBJ2-1, with D unclear. The sample consisted of peripheral blood. This TCR was sampled from an elderly woman with acute or convalescent COVID-19. DNA of the CDR3: TGCAGTGCTAGAGATGCGCGTGTTGAGTTCTTC. It translates to CSARDARVEFF.